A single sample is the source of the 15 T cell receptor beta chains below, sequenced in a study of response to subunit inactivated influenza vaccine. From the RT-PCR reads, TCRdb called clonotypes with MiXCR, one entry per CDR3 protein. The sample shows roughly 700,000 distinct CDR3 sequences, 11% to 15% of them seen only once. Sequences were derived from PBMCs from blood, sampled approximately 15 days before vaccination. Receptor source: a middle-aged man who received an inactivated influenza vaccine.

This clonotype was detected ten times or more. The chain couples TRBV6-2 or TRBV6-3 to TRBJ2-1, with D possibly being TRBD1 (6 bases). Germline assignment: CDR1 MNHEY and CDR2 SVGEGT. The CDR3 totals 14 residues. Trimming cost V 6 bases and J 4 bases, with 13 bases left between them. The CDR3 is CASRNRVLYNEQFF. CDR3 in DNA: TGTGCCAGCAGGAACAGGGTCCTATACAATGAGCAGTTCTTC.

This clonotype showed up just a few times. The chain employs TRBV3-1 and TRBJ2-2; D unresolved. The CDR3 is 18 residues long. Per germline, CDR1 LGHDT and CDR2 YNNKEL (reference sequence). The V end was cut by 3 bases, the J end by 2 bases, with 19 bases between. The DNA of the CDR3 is TGTGCCAGCAGCCACCCCAAAGGCCTTCCCCAAAACACCGGGGAGCTGTTTTTT. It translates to CASSHPKGLPQNTGELFF.

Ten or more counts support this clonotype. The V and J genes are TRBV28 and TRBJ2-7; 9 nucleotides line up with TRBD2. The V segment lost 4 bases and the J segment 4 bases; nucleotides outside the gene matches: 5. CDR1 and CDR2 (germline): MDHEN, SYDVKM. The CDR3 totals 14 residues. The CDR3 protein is CASSSASGTYEQYF. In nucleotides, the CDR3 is TGTGCCAGCAGTTCGGCTAGCGGGACGTACGAGCAGTACTTC.

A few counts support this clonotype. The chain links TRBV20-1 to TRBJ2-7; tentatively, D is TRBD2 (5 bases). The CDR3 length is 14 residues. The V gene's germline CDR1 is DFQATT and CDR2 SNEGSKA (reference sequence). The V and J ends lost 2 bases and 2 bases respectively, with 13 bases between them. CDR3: CSARQRRKAYEQYF. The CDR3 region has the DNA TGCAGTGCTAGACAGAGGAGGAAGGCCTACGAGCAGTACTTC.

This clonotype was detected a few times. DNA of the CDR3: TGTGCCAGCAGCCCGCGCGGGGGATCGGATACGCAGTATTTT. This codes for CASSPRGGSDTQYF. The gene calls are TRBV9 and TRBJ2-3, with 7 nucleotides matching TRBD2. The trim removed 4 bases at V and 6 bases at J, leaving 8 bases unmatched. The germline V gene has CDR1 SGDLS and CDR2 YYNGEE. The CDR3 length is 14 residues.

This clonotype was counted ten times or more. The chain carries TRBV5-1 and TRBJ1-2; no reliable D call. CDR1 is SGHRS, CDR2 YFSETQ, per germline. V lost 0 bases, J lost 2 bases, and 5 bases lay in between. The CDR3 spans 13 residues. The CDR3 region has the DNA TGCGCCAGCAGCTTGGATTACAACTATGGCTACACCTTC. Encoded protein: CASSLDYNYGYTF.

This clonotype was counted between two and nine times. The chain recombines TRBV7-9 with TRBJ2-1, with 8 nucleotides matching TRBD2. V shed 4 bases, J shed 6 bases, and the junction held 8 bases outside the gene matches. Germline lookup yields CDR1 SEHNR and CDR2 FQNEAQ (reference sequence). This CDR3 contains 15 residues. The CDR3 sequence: CASSSISGALNEQFF. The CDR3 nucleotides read TGTGCCAGCAGCTCGATTAGCGGGGCTCTCAATGAGCAGTTCTTC.

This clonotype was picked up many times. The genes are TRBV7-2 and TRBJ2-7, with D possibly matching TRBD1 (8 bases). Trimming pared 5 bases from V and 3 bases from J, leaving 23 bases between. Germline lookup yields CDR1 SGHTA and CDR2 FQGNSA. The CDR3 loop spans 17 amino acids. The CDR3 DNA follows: TGTGCCAGCAGCCCTAGGGGGAGGGGGACAGGCGACTACGAGCAGTACTTC. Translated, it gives CASSPRGRGTGDYEQYF.

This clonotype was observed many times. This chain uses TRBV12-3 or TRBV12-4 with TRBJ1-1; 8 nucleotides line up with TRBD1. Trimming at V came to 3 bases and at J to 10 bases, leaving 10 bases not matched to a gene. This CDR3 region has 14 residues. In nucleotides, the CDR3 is TGTGCCAGCAGTTTGCAGGGACAGGTGACTCGAGCTTTCTTT. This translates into CASSLQGQVTRAFF.

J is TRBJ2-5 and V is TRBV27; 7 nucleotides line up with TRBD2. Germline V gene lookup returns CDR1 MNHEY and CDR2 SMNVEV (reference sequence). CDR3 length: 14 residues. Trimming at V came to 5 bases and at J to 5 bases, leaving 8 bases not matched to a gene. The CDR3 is CASSGRLAGETQYF. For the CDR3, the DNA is TGTGCCAGCAGTGGGCGACTAGCCGGGGAGACCCAGTACTTC.

Written as DNA, the CDR3 is TGTGCCAGCAGTGAAATCGGGGGCTCCTACAATGAGCAGTTCTTC. Its translation: CASSEIGGSYNEQFF. The chain carries TRBV27 and TRBJ2-1; the D gene is possibly TRBD2 (6 bases). Germline CDR1 reads MNHEY; CDR2 reads SMNVEV (reference sequence). V lost 5 bases and J 0 bases, leaving 11 bases between the germline ends. The CDR3 has 15 residues.

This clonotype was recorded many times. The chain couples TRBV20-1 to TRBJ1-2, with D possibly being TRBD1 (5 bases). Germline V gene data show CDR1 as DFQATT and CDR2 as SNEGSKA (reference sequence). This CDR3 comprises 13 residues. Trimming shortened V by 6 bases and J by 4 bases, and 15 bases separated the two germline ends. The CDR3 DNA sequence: TGCAGTGCGATTACCGGGACGGTCTATGGCTACACCTTC. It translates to CSAITGTVYGYTF.

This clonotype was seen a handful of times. CDR3 protein: CASSHPPGGTEAFF. CDR3 in DNA: TGCGCCAGCAGCCACCCCCCCGGGGGCACTGAAGCTTTCTTT. The V call is TRBV4-1, the J call TRBJ1-1; the D gene is possibly TRBD1 (5 bases). Trimming pared 3 bases from V and 4 bases from J, leaving 12 bases between. The CDR3 has 14 amino acids. Per the germline V gene, CDR1 is MGHRA and CDR2 is YSYEKL.

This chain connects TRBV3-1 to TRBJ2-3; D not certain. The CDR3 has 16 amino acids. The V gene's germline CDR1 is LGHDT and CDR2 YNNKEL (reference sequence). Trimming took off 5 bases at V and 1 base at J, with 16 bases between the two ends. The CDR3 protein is CASSTRLRHGTDTQYF. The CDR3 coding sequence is TGTGCCAGCAGCACCCGCTTAAGGCATGGCACAGATACGCAGTATTTT.

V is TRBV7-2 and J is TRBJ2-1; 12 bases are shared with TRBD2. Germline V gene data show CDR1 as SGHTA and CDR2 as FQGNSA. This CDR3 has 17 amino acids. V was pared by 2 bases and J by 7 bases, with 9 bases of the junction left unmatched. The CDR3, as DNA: TGTGCCAGCAGCTTAACCCGGCTAGCGGGGGGGCTGAATGAGCAGTTCTTC. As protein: CASSLTRLAGGLNEQFF.